This record covers a single TCR beta chain. No antigen is known for it. This specimen comes from a study of cytomegalovirus exposure and HLA in healthy donors. Trimming removed 0 bases from V and 5 bases from J; junction bases left unmatched: 2. Looked up from germline, CDR1 is SGDLS and CDR2 is YYNGEE. CDR3 size: 14 residues. Amplification used 60 Vbeta primers and 13 Jbeta primers. Some clones are missing from TCRdb's copy, which holds only in-frame ones; the method was immunoSEQ multiplex PCR. This table has tens of thousands of clones, about 80% appearing once. Points from the study as a whole: In a later analysis, common viral pathogens appeared linked to several of the most significant clusters. In a later analysis, donors in an Asian-associated ancestry cluster reportedly had fewer N-insertions in productive TCRs than the cohort mean. Researchers catalogued 150 or so TCR beta chains as cytomegalovirus-associated.

Sequencing was done on a sample of PBMCs. The V gene is TRBV9, the J gene TRBJ2-1, with TRBD1 identical over 7 bases. This receptor was obtained from a man aged 45-60 years in good health and CMV-seropositive. The CDR3 loop is CASSVEQGNNEQFF. In DNA, the CDR3 is TGTGCCAGCAGCGTAGAACAGGGGAACAATGAGCAGTTCTTC.